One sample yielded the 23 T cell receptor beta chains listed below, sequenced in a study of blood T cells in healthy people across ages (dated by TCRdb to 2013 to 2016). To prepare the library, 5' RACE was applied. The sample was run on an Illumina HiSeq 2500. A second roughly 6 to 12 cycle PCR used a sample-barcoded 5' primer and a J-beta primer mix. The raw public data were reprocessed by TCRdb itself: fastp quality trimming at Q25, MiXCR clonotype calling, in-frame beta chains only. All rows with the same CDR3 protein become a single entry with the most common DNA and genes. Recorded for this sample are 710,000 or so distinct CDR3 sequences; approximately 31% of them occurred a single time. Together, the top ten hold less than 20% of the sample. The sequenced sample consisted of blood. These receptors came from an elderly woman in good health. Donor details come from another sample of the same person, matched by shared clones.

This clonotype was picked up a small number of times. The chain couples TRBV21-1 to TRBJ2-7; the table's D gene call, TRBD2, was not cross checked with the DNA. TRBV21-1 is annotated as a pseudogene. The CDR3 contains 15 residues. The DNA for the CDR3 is TGTGCCAGCAGCAAGTGTTCGTTGGAGGGGTACGAGCAGTACTTC. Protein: CASSKCSLEGYEQYF.

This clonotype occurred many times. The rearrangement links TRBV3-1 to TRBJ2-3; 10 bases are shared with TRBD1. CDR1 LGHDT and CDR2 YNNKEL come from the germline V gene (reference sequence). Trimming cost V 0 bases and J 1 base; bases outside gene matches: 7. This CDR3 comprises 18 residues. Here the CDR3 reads CASSQDPRTGGGTDTQYF. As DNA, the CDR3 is TGTGCCAGCAGCCAAGACCCCCGGACAGGGGGGGGCACAGATACGCAGTATTTT.

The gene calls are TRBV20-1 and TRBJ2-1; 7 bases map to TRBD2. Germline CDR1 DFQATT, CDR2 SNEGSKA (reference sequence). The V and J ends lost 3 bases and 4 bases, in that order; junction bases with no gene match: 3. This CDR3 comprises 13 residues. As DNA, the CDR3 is TGCAGTGCTAGGGGGACTAATTACAATGAGCAGTTCTTC. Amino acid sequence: CSARGTNYNEQFF.

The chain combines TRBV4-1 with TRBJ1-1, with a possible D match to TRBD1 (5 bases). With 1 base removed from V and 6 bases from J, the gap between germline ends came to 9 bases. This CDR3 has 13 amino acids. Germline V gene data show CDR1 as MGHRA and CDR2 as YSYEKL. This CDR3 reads CASSQVGAAEAFF. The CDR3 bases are TGCGCCAGCAGCCAAGTAGGGGCGGCTGAAGCTTTCTTT.

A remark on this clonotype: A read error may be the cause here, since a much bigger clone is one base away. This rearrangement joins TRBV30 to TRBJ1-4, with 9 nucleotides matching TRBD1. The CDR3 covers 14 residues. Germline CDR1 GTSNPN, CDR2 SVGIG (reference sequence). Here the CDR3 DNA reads TGTGCCTGGAGCCCGGGACAGGGAGGCGAAAAACGGTTTTTT. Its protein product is CAWSPGQGGEKRFF.

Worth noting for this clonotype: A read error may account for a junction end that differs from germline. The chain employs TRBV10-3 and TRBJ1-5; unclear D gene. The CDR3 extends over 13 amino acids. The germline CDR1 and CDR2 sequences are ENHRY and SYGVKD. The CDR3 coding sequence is TGTGCCAACAGTTGGGAACCATATCAGCCCCAGCATTTT. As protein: CANSWEPYQPQHF.

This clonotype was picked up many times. This CDR3 is CASSGGGTVSYEQYF. CDR3 DNA: TGTGCCAGCAGCGGTGGTGGGACGGTCTCCTACGAGCAGTACTTC. V is TRBV13 and J is TRBJ2-7; D may correspond to TRBD1 or TRBD2 (5 bases each). Per the germline V gene, CDR1 is PRHDT and CDR2 is FYEKMQ (reference sequence). CDR3 length: 15 amino acids. The V end lost 5 bases, the J end lost 0 bases, and 14 bases lay between the germline ends. The variable domain in full, with the rest retrieved from reference TRBV13 and TRBJ2-7, is AAGVIQSPRHLIKEKRETATLKCYPIPRHDTVYWYQQGPGQDPQFLISFYEKMQSDKGSIPDRFSAQQFSDYHSELNMSSLELGDSALYFCASSGGGTVSYEQYFGPGTRLTVT.

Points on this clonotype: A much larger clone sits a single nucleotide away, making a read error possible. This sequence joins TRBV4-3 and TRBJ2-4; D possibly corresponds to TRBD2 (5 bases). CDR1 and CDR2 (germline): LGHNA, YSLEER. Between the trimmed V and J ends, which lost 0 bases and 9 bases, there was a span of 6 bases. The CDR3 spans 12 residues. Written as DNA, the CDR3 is TGCGCCAGCAGCCAAGATGGGAGCATTCAGTACTTC. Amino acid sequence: CASSQDGSIQYF.

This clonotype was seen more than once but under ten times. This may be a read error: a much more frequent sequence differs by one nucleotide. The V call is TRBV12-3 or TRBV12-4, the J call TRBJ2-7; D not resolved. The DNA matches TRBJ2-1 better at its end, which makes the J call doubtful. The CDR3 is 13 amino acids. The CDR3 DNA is TGTGCCAGCAGTCGGGCTGCCTCCTACGAGCAGTTCTTC. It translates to CASSRAASYEQFF.

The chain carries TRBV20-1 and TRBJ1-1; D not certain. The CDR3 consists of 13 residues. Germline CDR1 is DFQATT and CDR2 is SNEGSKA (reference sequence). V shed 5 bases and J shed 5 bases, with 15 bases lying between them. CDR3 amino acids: CSAGSGIRTEAFF. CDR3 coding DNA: TGCAGTGCTGGGTCAGGAATACGGACTGAAGCTTTCTTT.

The CDR3 region is CASRPLREFTEAFF. The CDR3 region has the DNA TGTGCCAGCAGGCCCCTCCGGGAATTCACTGAAGCTTTCTTT. The rearrangement joins TRBV11-2 to TRBJ1-1; D uncertain. CDR1 and CDR2 from the germline V gene are SGHAT and FQNNGV. CDR3 size: 14 residues. V lost 6 bases to trimming and J lost 4 bases, with 15 bases between them. The full variable domain, with the rest looked up from reference TRBV11-2 and TRBJ1-1, is EAGVAQSPRYKIIEKRQSVAFWCNPISGHATLYWYQQILGQGPKLLIQFQNNGVVDDSQLPKDRFSAERLKGVDSTLKIQPAKLEDSAVYLCASRPLREFTEAFFGQGTRLTVV.

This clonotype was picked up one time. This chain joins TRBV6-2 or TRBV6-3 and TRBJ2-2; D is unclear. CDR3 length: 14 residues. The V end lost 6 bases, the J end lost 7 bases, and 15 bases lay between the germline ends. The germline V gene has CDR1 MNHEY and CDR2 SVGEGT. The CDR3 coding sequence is TGTGCCAGCAGGTTGACGGGCCTGGGCGGGGAGCTGTTTTTT. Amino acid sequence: CASRLTGLGGELFF.

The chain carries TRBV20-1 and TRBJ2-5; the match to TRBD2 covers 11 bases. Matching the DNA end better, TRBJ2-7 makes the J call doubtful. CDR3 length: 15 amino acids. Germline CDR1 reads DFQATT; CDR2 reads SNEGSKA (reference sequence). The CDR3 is CSAKTTSGSFDEQYF. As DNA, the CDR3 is TGCAGTGCTAAGACCACTAGCGGGAGTTTCGACGAGCAGTACTTC.

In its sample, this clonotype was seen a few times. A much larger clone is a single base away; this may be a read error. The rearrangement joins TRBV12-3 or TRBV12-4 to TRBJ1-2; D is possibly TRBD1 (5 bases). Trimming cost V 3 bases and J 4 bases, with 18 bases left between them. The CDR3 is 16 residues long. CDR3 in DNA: TGTGCCAGCAGTTTGAATCTGGGACGGGGACGCTATGGCTACACCTTC. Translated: CASSLNLGRGRYGYTF.

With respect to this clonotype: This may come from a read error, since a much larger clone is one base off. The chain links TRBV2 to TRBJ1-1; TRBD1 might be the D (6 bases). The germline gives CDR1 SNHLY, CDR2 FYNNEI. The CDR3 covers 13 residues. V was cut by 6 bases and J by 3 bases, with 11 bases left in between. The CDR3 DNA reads TGTGCCAGCAGGATTGAGGGGGACACTGAAGCTTTCTTT. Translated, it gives CASRIEGDTEAFF.

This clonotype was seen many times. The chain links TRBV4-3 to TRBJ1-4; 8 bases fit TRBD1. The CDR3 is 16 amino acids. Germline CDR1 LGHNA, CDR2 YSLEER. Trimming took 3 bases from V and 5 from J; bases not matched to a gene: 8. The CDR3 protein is CASSHGQGDSNEKLFF. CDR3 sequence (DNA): TGCGCCAGCAGCCATGGACAGGGAGATTCAAATGAAAAACTGTTTTTT.

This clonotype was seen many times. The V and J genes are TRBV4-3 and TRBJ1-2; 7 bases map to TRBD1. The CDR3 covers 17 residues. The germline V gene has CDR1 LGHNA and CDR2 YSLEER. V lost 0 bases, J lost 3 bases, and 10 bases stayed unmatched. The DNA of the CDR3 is TGCGCCAGCAGCCAAGATATAGGGAGACAGGGAGACTATGGCTACACCTTC. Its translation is CASSQDIGRQGDYGYTF.

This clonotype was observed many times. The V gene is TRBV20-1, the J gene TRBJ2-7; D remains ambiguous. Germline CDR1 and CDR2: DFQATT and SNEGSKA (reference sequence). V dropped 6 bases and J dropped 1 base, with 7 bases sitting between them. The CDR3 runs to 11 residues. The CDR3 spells CSATQSYEQYF. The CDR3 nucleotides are TGCAGTGCAACCCAGTCCTACGAGCAGTACTTC.

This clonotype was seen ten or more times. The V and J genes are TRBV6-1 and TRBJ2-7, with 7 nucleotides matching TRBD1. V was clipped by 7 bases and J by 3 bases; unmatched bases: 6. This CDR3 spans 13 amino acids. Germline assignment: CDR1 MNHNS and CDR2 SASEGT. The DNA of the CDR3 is TGTGCCAGCACGGAACAGGGGCGCTACGAGCAGTACTTC. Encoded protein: CASTEQGRYEQYF.

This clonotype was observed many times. The CDR3 DNA reads TGTGCCAGCAGCGGAGTGGTGGGAAGCGGATTTTCCTACAATGAGCAGTTCTTC. Translating it yields CASSGVVGSGFSYNEQFF. This chain uses TRBV7-2 with TRBJ2-1; possible D gene TRBD2, 5 bases. V was trimmed by 5 bases and J by 1 base, leaving 21 bases between them. The CDR3 loop spans 18 amino acids. The germline V gene encodes CDR1 SGHTA and CDR2 FQGNSA. The whole variable domain, filled in from reference TRBV7-2 and TRBJ2-1, reads GAGVSQSPSNKVTEKGKDVELRCDPISGHTALYWYRQSLGQGLEFLIYFQGNSAPDKSGLPSDRFSAERTGGSVSTLTIQRTQQEDSAVYLCASSGVVGSGFSYNEQFFGPGTRLTVL.

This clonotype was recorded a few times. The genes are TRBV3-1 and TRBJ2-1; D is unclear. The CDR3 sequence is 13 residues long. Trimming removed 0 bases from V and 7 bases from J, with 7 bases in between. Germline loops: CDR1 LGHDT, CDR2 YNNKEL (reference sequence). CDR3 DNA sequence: TGTGCCAGCAGCCAAGACGTTCAGAATGAGCAGTTCTTC. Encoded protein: CASSQDVQNEQFF.

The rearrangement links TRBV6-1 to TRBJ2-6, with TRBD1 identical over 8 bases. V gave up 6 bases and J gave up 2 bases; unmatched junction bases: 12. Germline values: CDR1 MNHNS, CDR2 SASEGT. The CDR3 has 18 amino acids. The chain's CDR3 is CASRTRGQGGAGANVLTF. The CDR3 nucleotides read TGTGCCAGCAGAACCAGAGGACAGGGAGGCGCTGGGGCCAACGTCCTGACTTTC.

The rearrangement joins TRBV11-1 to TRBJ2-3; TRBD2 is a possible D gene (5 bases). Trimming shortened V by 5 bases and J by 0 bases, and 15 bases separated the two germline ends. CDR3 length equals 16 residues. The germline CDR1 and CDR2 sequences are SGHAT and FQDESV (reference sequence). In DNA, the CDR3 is TGTGCCAGCAGCCGAGGGAATGTGGAAAGCACAGATACGCAGTATTTT. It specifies CASSRGNVESTDTQYF.